Below, 19 T cell receptor beta chains from the same sample are listed, as sequenced in a study of blood T cells in healthy people across ages. Then a second PCR, running roughly 7 to 11 cycles, was carried out with a sample-barcoded 5' primer and a J-beta primer mix. TCRdb redid the calling of the 5' RACE reads with MiXCR, one entry per CDR3 protein. The sample carries 1.8 million or so distinct CDR3 sequences, about 39% recorded once. Material: blood. These receptors came from a human donor in good health.

The chain uses TRBV6-1 and TRBJ1-2; maybe TRBD1 (5 bases). The CDR3 sequence is 13 residues long. CDR1 MNHNS and CDR2 SASEGT come from the germline V gene. Trimming removed 6 bases from V and 2 bases from J, with 10 bases in between. The CDR3 bases are TGTGCCAGCAGCTGGGACCCCAACTATGGCTACACCTTC. Amino acids: CASSWDPNYGYTF.

CDR3 DNA: TGTGCCAGCAGTGAATCCCCCGGACATTCCCAGCATTTT. Amino acid sequence: CASSESPGHSQHF. The chain combines TRBV2 with TRBJ1-5, with a weak D call TRBD1 (5 bases). Germline CDR1 is SNHLY and CDR2 is FYNNEI. This CDR3 is built from 13 residues. Deletions cut 2 bases from V and 11 bases from J, with 13 bases between. Together with reference TRBV2 and TRBJ1-5, the CDR3 gives the full variable domain: EPEVTQTPSHQVTQMGQEVILRCVPISNHLYFYWYRQILGQKVEFLVSFYNNEISEKSEIFDDQFSVERPDGSNFTLKIRSTKLEDSAMYFCASSESPGHSQHFGDGTRLSIL.

The V call is TRBV20-1, the J call TRBJ1-2; no reliable D call. The CDR3 loop spans 12 amino acids. Germline-derived CDR1 and CDR2 are DFQATT and SNEGSKA (reference sequence). Trimming took off 6 bases at V and 8 bases at J, with 16 bases between the two ends. The CDR3 spells CSAEKVGGGYTF. The DNA of the CDR3 is TGCAGTGCCGAGAAAGTTGGCGGGGGCTACACCTTC.

The chain carries TRBV28 and TRBJ2-3, with 11 nucleotides matching TRBD1. Germline V gene lookup returns CDR1 MDHEN and CDR2 SYDVKM. The CDR3 has 18 amino acids. The V segment lost 6 bases and the J segment 5 bases; nucleotides outside the gene matches: 16. The CDR3: CASRTGQGAVQQLDTQYF. DNA of the CDR3: TGTGCCAGCAGGACCGGACAGGGGGCGGTTCAACAATTAGATACGCAGTATTTT.

The chain couples TRBV7-9 to TRBJ2-5, with TRBD2 as a possible D gene (5 bases). The germline V gene encodes CDR1 SEHNR and CDR2 FQNEAQ (reference sequence). The CDR3 has 15 amino acids. Trimming left V 5 bases short and J 3 bases short, with 16 bases between. CDR3 sequence: CASSQGRQREETQYF. The CDR3 bases are TGTGCCAGCAGCCAAGGGAGACAACGCGAAGAGACCCAGTACTTC.

The chain links TRBV5-1 to TRBJ1-2; D not resolved. The V and J ends lost 1 base and 0 bases respectively, with 10 bases between them. Germline V gene data show CDR1 as SGHRS and CDR2 as YFSETQ. This CDR3 is built from 15 residues. In DNA, the CDR3 is TGCGCCAGCAGCTTGTCCCCGTGGACTAACTATGGCTACACCTTC. Translated, it gives CASSLSPWTNYGYTF.

In its sample, this clonotype was seen a few times. This chain links TRBV12-3 or TRBV12-4 with TRBJ2-5; maybe TRBD2 (7 bases). The J call may be faulty, since TRBJ2-7 better matches the DNA end. This CDR3 spans 15 amino acids. CDR3 amino acids: CASSQAGRGFNEQYF. The DNA for the CDR3 is TGTGCCAGCAGTCAGGCTGGGAGGGGGTTTAACGAGCAGTACTTC.

The chain couples TRBV12-5 to TRBJ2-5, with unresolved D. CDR1 is LGHNT, CDR2 FRNRAP, per germline. Trimming took off 1 base at V and 7 bases at J, with 7 bases between the two ends. This CDR3 is 12 amino acids long. The CDR3 DNA reads TGTGCTAGTGGTTTGGGGCCGGGGACCCAGTACTTC. Its protein product is CASGLGPGTQYF.

V usage is TRBV7-2 and J usage is TRBJ2-7, with 7 positions matching TRBD1. CDR1 is SGHTA, CDR2 FQGNSA, per germline. J lost 5 bases, V lost 5 bases, and 9 bases had no gene match. The CDR3 is made up of 14 amino acids. The CDR3, as DNA: TGTGCCAGCAGCATAAGACAGGGTGGAAACGAGCAGTACTTC. Encoded protein: CASSIRQGGNEQYF.

The CDR3 is CASSLFGARSTDTQYF. The CDR3, as DNA: TGTGCCAGCAGCTTATTTGGGGCCCGTAGCACAGATACGCAGTATTTT. The rearrangement links TRBV7-8 to TRBJ2-3; D possibly corresponds to TRBD1 (5 bases). The CDR3 loop spans 16 amino acids. Germline V gene lookup returns CDR1 SGHVS and CDR2 FQNEAQ. The ends were cut back, 2 bases at V and 0 bases at J, with 12 bases in the middle.

In the case of this clonotype: A much larger clonotype is one base distant, so this may be a read error. The chain combines TRBV5-1 with TRBJ1-2; D unresolved. There are 14 residues in the CDR3. Germline assignment: CDR1 SGHRS and CDR2 YFSETQ. The CDR3 here is CASGLLDGNYGYTF. The CDR3 DNA sequence: TGCGCCAGCGGCTTGTTGGACGGGAACTATGGCTACACCTTC.

This clonotype has more than one count but fewer than ten. This sequence joins TRBV6-6 and TRBJ2-5; 8 bases fit TRBD1. The ends lost 8 bases at V and 11 bases at J; junction bases unmatched: 16. The CDR3 has 14 residues. The V gene's germline CDR1 is MNHNY and CDR2 SVGAGI (reference sequence). CDR3 sequence (DNA): TGTGCCAGCCATATAACAAACAGGGGGTTCCAGCAGTACTTC. It codes for CASHITNRGFQQYF.

This clonotype was detected only once. CDR3 in DNA: TGTGCCAGCAGTATGTCTGAGTACAAGCAGTACTTC. Translating gives CASSMSEYKQYF. The J gene is TRBJ2-4, the V gene TRBV12-3 or TRBV12-4, with D hard to call. V shed 5 bases and J shed 13 bases, with 15 bases lying between them. The CDR3 loop spans 12 amino acids.

V gene TRBV6-6 combines with J gene TRBJ1-5; D is unresolved. V was clipped by 3 bases and J by 5 bases, with 8 bases between them. Germline V lookup: CDR1 MNHNY, CDR2 SVGAGI (reference sequence). CDR3 length: 13 amino acids. CDR3 region: CASSYGGYQPQHF. CDR3 DNA: TGTGCCAGCAGTTATGGAGGTTATCAGCCCCAGCATTTT.

The chain's CDR3 is CASGLELTGGVDGYTF. Here the CDR3 DNA reads TGTGCTAGTGGTTTGGAGCTTACAGGGGGAGTTGATGGCTACACCTTC. The chain links TRBV12-5 to TRBJ1-2, with 8 bases aligning to TRBD1. The V gene's germline CDR1 is LGHNT and CDR2 FRNRAP. Trimming removed 1 base from V and 6 bases from J; junction bases left unmatched: 10. This CDR3 spans 16 amino acids.

About this clonotype itself: The germline gene is not matched at one end of the junction; a read error may be the cause. V gene TRBV7-2 combines with J gene TRBJ2-1, with 9 bases aligning to TRBD2. CDR3 length: 17 amino acids. CDR1 is SGHTA, CDR2 FQGNSA, per germline. CDR3 nucleotides: TGTGCCCGCAGCTTTCCCCCTCGGCGGGGGGGCGTCCGGGAGCAGTTCTTC. The encoded protein is CARSFPPRRGGVREQFF.

On this clonotype: One end of the junction fails to match germline, which may point to a read error. This chain links TRBV29-1 with TRBJ1-1, with D perhaps matching TRBD1 (5 bases). Germline V CDR1 and CDR2: SQVTM, ANQGSEA. The CDR3 loop spans 15 amino acids. The CDR3 sequence: CSVAYRGRGDTEVFF. CDR3 coding DNA: TGCAGTGTTGCGTATCGGGGCCGCGGAGACACTGAAGTTTTCTTT.

The chain is built from TRBV4-3 and TRBJ1-1, with D possibly being TRBD1 (5 bases). The ends were cut back, 4 bases at V and 6 bases at J, with 15 bases in the middle. CDR3 length: 14 residues. Looked up from germline, CDR1 is LGHNA and CDR2 is YSLEER. The CDR3 nucleotides read TGCGCCAGCAGCCGAGACGTGCTGGGGCCTGAAGCTTTCTTT. It yields the protein CASSRDVLGPEAFF.

The chain has TRBV7-3 and TRBJ1-2; D ambiguous. This CDR3 is 14 amino acids long. The germline V and J ends were trimmed by 1 base and 4 bases, with 10 bases remaining between them. The germline V gene has CDR1 SGHTA and CDR2 FQGTGA. Written as DNA, the CDR3 is TGTGCCAGCAGCTTAATACCGTCAAGCTATGGCTACACCTTC. As protein: CASSLIPSSYGYTF.